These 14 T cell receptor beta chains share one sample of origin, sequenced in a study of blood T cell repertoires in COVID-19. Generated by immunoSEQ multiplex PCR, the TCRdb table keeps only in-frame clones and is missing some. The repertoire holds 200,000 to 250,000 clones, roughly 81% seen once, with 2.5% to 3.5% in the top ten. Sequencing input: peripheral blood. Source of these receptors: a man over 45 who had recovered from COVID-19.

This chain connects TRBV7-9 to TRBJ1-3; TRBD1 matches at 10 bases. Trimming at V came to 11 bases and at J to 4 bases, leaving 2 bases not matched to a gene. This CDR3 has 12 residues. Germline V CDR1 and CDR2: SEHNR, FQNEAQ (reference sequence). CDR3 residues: CAGQGGGNTIYF. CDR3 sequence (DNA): TGTGCCGGACAGGGGGGAGGAAACACCATATATTTT.

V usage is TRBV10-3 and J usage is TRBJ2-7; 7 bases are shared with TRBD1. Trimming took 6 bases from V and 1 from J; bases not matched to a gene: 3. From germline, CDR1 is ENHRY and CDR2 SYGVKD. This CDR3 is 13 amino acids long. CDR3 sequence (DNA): TGTGCCATCAGCCGACAGGGATCCTACGAGCAGTACTTC. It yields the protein CAISRQGSYEQYF.

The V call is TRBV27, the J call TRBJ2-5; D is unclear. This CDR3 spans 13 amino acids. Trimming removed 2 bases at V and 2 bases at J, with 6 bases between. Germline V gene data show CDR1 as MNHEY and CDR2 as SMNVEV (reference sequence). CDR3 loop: CASSLRSQETQYF. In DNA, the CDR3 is TGTGCCAGCAGTTTAAGGAGTCAAGAGACCCAGTACTTC.

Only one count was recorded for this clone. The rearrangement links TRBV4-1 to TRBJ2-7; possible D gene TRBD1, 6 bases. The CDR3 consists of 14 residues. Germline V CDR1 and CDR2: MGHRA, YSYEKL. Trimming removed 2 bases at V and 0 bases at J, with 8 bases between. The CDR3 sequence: CASSQSGDSYEQYF. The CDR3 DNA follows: TGCGCCAGCAGCCAATCAGGGGACTCCTACGAGCAGTACTTC.

The CDR3 here is CATRLAGTYEQYF. The CDR3 nucleotides are TGTGCCACTAGACTAGCGGGAACCTACGAGCAGTACTTC. The chain joins TRBV28 to TRBJ2-7, with 11 bases identical to TRBD2. Germline loops: CDR1 MDHEN, CDR2 SYDVKM. V dropped 10 bases and J dropped 2; count of bases not matched to a gene: 4. The CDR3 has 13 residues.

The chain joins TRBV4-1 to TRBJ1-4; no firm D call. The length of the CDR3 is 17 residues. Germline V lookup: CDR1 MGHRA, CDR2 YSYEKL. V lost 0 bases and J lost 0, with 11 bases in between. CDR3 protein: CASSQDVAVATNEKLFF. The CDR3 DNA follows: TGCGCCAGCAGCCAAGATGTGGCAGTCGCAACTAATGAAAAACTGTTTTTT.

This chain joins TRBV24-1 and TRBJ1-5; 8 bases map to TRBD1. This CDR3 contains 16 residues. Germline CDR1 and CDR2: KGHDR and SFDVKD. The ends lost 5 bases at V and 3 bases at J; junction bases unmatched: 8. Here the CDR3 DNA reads TGTGCCACCAGTGGGGCAGGGGGCGCGGTCAATCAGCCCCAGCATTTT. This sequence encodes CATSGAGGAVNQPQHF.

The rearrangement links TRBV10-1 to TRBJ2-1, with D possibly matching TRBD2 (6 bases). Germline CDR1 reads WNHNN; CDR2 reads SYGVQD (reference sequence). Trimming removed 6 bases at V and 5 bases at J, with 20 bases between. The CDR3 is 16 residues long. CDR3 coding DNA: TGCGCCAGCAGCAAAGGTGCGGGGAGGTTACACAATGAGCAGTTCTTC. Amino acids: CASSKGAGRLHNEQFF.

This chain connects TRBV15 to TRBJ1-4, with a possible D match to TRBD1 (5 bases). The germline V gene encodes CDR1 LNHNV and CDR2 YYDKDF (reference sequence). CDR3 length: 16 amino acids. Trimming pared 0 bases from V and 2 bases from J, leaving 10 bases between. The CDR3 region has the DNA TGTGCCACCAGCAGAGATGCATCAGGGACTAATGAAAAACTGTTTTTT. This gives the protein CATSRDASGTNEKLFF.

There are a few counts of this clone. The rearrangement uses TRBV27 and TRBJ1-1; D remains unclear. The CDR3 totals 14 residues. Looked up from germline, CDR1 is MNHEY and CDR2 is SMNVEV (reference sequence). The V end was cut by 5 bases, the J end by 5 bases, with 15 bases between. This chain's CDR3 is CASSLRAGRTEAFF. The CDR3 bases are TGTGCCAGCAGTCTACGGGCGGGGAGGACTGAAGCTTTCTTT.

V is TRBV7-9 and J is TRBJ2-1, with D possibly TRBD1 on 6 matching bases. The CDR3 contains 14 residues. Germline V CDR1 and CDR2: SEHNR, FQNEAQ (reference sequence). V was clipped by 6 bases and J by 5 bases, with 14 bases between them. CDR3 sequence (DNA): TGTGCCAGCAGACCCCACAGGGCCCACAATGAGCAGTTCTTC. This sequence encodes CASRPHRAHNEQFF.

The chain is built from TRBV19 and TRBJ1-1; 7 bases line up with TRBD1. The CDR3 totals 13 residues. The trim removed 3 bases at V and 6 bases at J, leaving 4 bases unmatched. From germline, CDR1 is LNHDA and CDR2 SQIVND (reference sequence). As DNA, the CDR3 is TGTGCCAGTAGTATCGCAGGGGGGTCTGAAGCTTTCTTT. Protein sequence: CASSIAGGSEAFF.

DNA for the CDR3: TGTGCCAGCAGTTTAGTGACAGGGAAGAATGAGCAGTTCTTC. Protein: CASSLVTGKNEQFF. The V and J genes are TRBV28 and TRBJ2-1, with 7 bases that match TRBD1. Germline CDR1 and CDR2: MDHEN and SYDVKM. J lost 7 bases, V lost 2 bases, and 5 bases had no gene match. The CDR3 totals 14 residues.

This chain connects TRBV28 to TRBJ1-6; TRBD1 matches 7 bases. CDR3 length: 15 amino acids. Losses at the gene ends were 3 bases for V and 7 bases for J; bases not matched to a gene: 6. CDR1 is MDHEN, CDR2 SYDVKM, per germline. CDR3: CASSFSDRENSPLHF. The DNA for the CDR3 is TGTGCCAGCAGTTTCTCCGACAGGGAGAATTCACCCCTCCACTTT.